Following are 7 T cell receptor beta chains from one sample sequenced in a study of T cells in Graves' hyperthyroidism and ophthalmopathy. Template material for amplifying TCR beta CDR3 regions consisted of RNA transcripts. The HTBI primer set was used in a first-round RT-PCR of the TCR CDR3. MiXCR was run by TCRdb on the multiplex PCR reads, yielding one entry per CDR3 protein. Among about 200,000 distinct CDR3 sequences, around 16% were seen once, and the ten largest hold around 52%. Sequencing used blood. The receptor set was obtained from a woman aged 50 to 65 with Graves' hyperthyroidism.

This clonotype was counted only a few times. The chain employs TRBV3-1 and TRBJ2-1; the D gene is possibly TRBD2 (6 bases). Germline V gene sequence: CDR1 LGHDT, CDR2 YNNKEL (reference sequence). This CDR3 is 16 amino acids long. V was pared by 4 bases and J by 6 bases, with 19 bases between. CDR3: CASSLTTSHYFNEQFF. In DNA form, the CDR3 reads TGTGCCAGCAGCCTAACAACTAGCCACTACTTCAATGAGCAGTTCTTC.

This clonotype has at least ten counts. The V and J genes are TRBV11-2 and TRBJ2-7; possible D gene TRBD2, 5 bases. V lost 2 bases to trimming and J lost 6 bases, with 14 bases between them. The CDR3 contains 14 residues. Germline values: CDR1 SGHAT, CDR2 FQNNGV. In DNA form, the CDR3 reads TGTGCCAGCAGCTTACGACGGGAAGGGCTCGAGCAGTACTTC. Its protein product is CASSLRREGLEQYF.

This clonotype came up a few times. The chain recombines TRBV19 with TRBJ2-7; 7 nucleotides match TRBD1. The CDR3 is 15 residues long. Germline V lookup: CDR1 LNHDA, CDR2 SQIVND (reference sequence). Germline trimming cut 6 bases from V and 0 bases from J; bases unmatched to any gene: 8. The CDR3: CASSYTQGPSYEQYF. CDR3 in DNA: TGTGCCAGTAGCTACACACAGGGGCCCTCCTACGAGCAGTACTTC. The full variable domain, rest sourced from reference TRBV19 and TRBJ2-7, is DGGITQSPKYLFRKEGQNVTLSCEQNLNHDAMYWYRQDPGQGLRLIYYSQIVNDFQKGDIAEGYSVSREKKESFPLTVTSAQKNPTAFYLCASSYTQGPSYEQYFGPGTRLTVT.

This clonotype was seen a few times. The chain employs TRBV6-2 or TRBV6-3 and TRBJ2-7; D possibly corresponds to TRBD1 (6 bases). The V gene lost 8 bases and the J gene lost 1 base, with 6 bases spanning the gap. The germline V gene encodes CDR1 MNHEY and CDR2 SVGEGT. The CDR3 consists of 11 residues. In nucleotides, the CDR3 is TGTGCCAGCGGACAGTCCTACGAGCAGTACTTC. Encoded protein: CASGQSYEQYF.

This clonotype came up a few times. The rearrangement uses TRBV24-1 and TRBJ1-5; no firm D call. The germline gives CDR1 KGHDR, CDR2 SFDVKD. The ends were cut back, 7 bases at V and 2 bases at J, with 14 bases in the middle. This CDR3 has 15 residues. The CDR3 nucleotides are TGTGCCACCAGCCCTGCTGGAACGGGCAATCAGCCCCAGCATTTT. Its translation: CATSPAGTGNQPQHF.

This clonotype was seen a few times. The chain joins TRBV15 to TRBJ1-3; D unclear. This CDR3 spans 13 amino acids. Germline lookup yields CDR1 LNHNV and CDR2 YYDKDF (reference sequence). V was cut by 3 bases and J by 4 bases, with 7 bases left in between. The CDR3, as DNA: TGTGCCACCAGCAGGCCTGGGGGAAACACCATATATTTT. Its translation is CATSRPGGNTIYF. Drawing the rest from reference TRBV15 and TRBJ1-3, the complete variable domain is DAMVIQNPRYQVTQFGKPVTLSCSQTLNHNVMYWYQQKSSQAPKLLFHYYDKDFNNEADTPDNFQSRRPNTSFCFLDIRSPGLGDTAMYLCATSRPGGNTIYFGEGSWLTVV.

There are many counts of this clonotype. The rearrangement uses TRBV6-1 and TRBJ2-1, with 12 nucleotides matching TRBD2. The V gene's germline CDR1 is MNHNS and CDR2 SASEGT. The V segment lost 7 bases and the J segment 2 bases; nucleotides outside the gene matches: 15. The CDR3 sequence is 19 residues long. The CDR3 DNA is TGTGCCAGCACCTATCGGACTAGCGGGACTTCGGGGACCTACAATGAGCAGTTCTTC. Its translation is CASTYRTSGTSGTYNEQFF.